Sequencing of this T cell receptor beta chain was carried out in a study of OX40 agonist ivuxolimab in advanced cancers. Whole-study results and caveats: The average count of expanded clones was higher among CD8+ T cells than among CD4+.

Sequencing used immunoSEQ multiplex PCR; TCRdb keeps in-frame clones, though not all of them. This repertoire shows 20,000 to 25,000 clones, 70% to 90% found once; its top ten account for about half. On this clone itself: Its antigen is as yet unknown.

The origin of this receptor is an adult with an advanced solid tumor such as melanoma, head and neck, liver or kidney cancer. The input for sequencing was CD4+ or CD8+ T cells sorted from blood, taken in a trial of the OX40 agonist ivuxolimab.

In DNA, the CDR3 is TGTGCCAGCAGCTCGGGACTAGCGGGAGGGCCCACCGGGGAGCTGTTTTTT. Protein product: CASSSGLAGGPTGELFF. The chain has TRBV11-2 and TRBJ2-2, with 16 bases aligning to TRBD2. Germline CDR1 SGHAT, CDR2 FQNNGV. Germline trimming cut 4 bases from V and 4 bases from J; bases unmatched to any gene: 3. The CDR3 covers 17 residues.